The rows below give T cell receptor beta chains drawn from one sample of a study of cytomegalovirus exposure and HLA in healthy donors. Clones were read by immunoSEQ multiplex PCR, and TCRdb kept only the in-frame ones, dropping some. In the table there are roughly 190,000 clones, 79% of which are singletons. The sample taken for sequencing was PBMCs. These receptors all come from a woman aged 45 to 65 in good health and CMV-seronegative. Each CDR3 is given with its conserved first and last residue. Each record gives: D gene, clone size, J gene, V gene, CDR3 DNA, CDR3 protein. D genes are given only for firm matches. Some rows mark clone size as missing; the rest say once, few, many or name a class of expanded clone.

.	.	TRBJ2-6	TRBV2	TGTGCCAGCAGCACCCAGGGGTCCACAGCCAACGTCCTGACTTTC	CASSTQGSTANVLTF
TRBD1	.	TRBJ2-7	TRBV7-6	TGTGCCAGCAGCGAAGGACAGGGGGCTTCCGAGCAGTACTTC	CASSEGQGASEQYF
.	.	TRBJ2-2	TRBV30	TGTGCCTGGAGGCCTCAGGGGTCGGCCACCGGGGAGCTGTTTTTT	CAWRPQGSATGELFF
TRBD1	.	TRBJ1-2	TRBV30	TGTGCCTGGACCCGAACCAGGGGGTATGGCTACACCTTC	CAWTRTRGYGYTF
.	.	TRBJ1-1	TRBV9	TGTGCCAGCAGCGTAGTCGGAACAGGGACAGCTTTCTTT	CASSVVGTGTAFF
.	.	TRBJ2-6	TRBV30	TGTGCCTCGCAGGGCTCTGGGGCCAACGTCCTGACTTTC	CASQGSGANVLTF
.	.	TRBJ1-2	TRBV28	TGTGCCAGCAGCCTTGTGGGGGCTGGCTACACCTTC	CASSLVGAGYTF
TRBD2	.	TRBJ2-3	TRBV5-1	TGCGCCAGCAGCGGGGGACTAGCGGGGAGAAGCACAGATACGCAGTATTTT	CASSGGLAGRSTDTQYF
TRBD2	once	TRBJ2-7	TRBV5-4	TGTGCCAGCAGTCAGAAAAGCGGGAGGGTTCTCTACGAGCAGTACTTC	CASSQKSGRVLYEQYF
.	.	TRBJ2-2	TRBV28	TGTGCCAGCAGTTTATTTGGACAGATCACCGGGGAGCTGTTTTTT	CASSLFGQITGELFF
.	.	TRBJ2-1	TRBV11-2	TGTGCCAGCAGCTTCACAGGTCGGCAGTTCTTC	CASSFTGRQFF
TRBD1	.	TRBJ2-7	TRBV27	TGTGCCAGCAGTTTACCGGGACAGGGCTCCTACGAGCAGTACTTC	CASSLPGQGSYEQYF
.	once	TRBJ2-7	TRBV16	TGTGCCAGCAGCCAATCGCGAGGCAGGGCAGGCGAGCAGTACTTC	CASSQSRGRAGEQYF
.	once	TRBJ1-1	TRBV14	TGTGCCAGCAGCCGCCTAGTGAGGTACGGCACTGAAGCTTTCTTT	CASSRLVRYGTEAFF
.	few	TRBJ1-6	TRBV5-5	TGTGCCAGCAGCTCGGATCCCGGGTATAATTCACCCCTCCACTTT	CASSSDPGYNSPLHF
TRBD2	.	TRBJ2-5	TRBV4-2	TGTGCCAGCAGCCAAGAAACTAGCGGGGGCCGGATAGGGTGGTACTTC	CASSQETSGGRIGWYF
.	.	TRBJ2-7	TRBV2	TGTGCCAGCAGCCTCAGGACCTACGAGCAGTACTTC	CASSLRTYEQYF
TRBD1	once	TRBJ2-2	TRBV7-9	TGTTCCAGCAGCTTAGGGACAGGGATGAACTCCGGGGAGCTGTTTTTT	CSSSLGTGMNSGELFF
.	.	TRBJ2-4	TRBV6-1	TGTGCCAGCAGTGAGCCCCCAGGGATTGGGGCCAAAAACATTCAGTACTTC	CASSEPPGIGAKNIQYF
TRBD1	.	TRBJ1-6	TRBV5-1	TGCGCCAGCAGCCCAGGGGACAGCCCGGATTCACCCCTCCACTTT	CASSPGDSPDSPLHF
.	.	TRBJ2-7	TRBV19	TGTGCCAGTAGTATAGGTTGGGGCTACGAGCAGTACTTC	CASSIGWGYEQYF
.	.	TRBJ2-1	TRBV19	TGTGCCAGTAGCTATCCTAACTATGAGCAGTTCTTC	CASSYPNYEQFF
TRBD1	.	TRBJ2-1	TRBV2	TGTGCCAGCAGTGGTTACAGGGGGCTTTCGTTCTTC	CASSGYRGLSFF
TRBD2	few	TRBJ2-7	TRBV7-9	TGTGCCAGCAGCTTAAATATTAGCGGGAGCGCCCCCGAGCAGTACTTC	CASSLNISGSAPEQYF
.	.	TRBJ2-7	TRBV6-5	TGTGCCAGCAGCTTCGACAGGTTTGGGTTCTACGAGCAGTACTTC	CASSFDRFGFYEQYF
.	.	TRBJ1-1	TRBV7-9	TGTGCCAGCAGCTGGGGGGAGACTGAAGCTTTCTTT	CASSWGETEAFF
.	.	TRBJ2-7	TRBV29-1	TGCAGCGTTGAGGCAGGGGCCGGATACGAGCAGTACTTC	CSVEAGAGYEQYF
.	.	TRBJ2-7	TRBV5-1	TGCGCCAGCAGCTTGGAAATGGGTGCGTCGGGGGAGCAGTACTTC	CASSLEMGASGEQYF
.	.	TRBJ1-5	TRBV30	TGTGCCTGGAGTCTCTCCGGAGGAGGCAATCAGCCCCAGCATTTT	CAWSLSGGGNQPQHF